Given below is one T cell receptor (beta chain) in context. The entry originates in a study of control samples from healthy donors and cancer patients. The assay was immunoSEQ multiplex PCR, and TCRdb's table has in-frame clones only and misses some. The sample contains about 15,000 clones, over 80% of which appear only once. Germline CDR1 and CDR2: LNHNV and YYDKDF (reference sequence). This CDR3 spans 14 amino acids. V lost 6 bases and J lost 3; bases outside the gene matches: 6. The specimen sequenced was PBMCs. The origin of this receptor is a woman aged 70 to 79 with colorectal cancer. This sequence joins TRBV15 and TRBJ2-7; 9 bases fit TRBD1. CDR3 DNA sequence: TGTGCCACCAGAAAGACAGGGGGGAACTACGAGCAGTACTTC. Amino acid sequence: CATRKTGGNYEQYF.